This TCR beta chain was sequenced for a study of cytomegalovirus exposure and HLA in healthy donors. Across the whole study: A previous analysis identified around 120 million unique TCR beta sequences derived from about 180 million T cells. Study results and limitations: Most subjects had HLA-A and HLA-B alleles reportedly predicted accurately by TCR beta sequences.

Participants comprised healthy donors of bone marrow. Use of 60 Vbeta and 13 Jbeta primers characterized the PCR. Original processing notes: Roughly 76 million unique TCR beta chains, around 11 million of them shared, were counted by a later analysis. The assay was immunoSEQ multiplex PCR, and TCRdb's table has in-frame clones only and misses some. V, J and clone size were drawn from that table, and D and trimming were deduced from the DNA. The data show under 150,000 clones, 60% to 85% seen once. In the case of this clone: What it binds is not known. An end of the junction differs from the germline gene, which may be a read error.

This CDR3 spans 16 amino acids. CDR1 is MNHEY, CDR2 SVGAGI, per germline. This sequence originates from a woman aged 40-49 years in good health and CMV-seronegative. Source material: PBMCs. The rearrangement links TRBV6-5 to TRBJ2-4; D may be TRBD2 (5 bases). CDR3 DNA: TGTGCCAGCAGTTACTCTAACATCCTAGCCAAAAACAGTCAGTACTTC. It translates to CASSYSNILAKNSQYF.